This entry is about one T cell receptor beta chain. Its antigen remains unidentified. The CD4+ fraction was divided into a CD45RA+ naive subset and a CD45RA-negative memory subset. Measured with immunoSEQ multiplex PCR; TCRdb has only the in-frame clones, and not every one. The data contain some 790,000 clones, 72% of them singletons. This sample is drawn from a study of shared clonotypes between healthy human individuals. Study in general: Donors had three CD4 naive, three CD4 memory, two CD8 naive and one CD8 memory plate apiece. Study-wide results and limits: How much donors shared clonotypes was expected to be affected by sequencing depth. Generally, naive subsets (rather than memory subsets) showed larger estimated richness.

Germline CDR1 and CDR2: SQVTM and ANQGSEA. CDR3 size: 12 residues. Deletions cut 4 bases from V and 8 bases from J, with 14 bases between. The clonotype originates from a woman in her 30s in good health. The source material was memory CD4+ T cells sorted from blood. Described subset: CD45RA-negative fraction. The rearrangement links TRBV29-1 to TRBJ1-1; D is possibly TRBD1 (6 bases). The CDR3 sequence is CSVVTGYREAFF. In DNA, the CDR3 is TGCAGCGTTGTAACAGGGTATAGGGAAGCTTTCTTT.